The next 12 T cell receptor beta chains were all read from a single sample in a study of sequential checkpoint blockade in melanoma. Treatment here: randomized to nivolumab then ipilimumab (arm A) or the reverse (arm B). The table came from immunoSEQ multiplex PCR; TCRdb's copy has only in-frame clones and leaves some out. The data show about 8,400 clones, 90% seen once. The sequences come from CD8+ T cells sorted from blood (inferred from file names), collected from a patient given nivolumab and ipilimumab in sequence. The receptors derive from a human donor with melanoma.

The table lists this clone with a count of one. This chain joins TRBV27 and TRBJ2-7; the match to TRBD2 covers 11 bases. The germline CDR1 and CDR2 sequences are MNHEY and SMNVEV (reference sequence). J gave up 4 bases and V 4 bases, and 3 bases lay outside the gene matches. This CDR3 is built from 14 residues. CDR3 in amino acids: CASSSGLAVYEQYF. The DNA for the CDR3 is TGTGCCAGCAGTTCGGGACTAGCGGTATACGAGCAGTACTTC.

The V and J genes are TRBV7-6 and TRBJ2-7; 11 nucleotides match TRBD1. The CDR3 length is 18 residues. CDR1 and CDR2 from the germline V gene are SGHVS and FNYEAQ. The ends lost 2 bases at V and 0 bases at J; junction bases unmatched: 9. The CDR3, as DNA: TGTGCCAGCAGCTTAACCGGACAGGGGGCGAAGAGCTCCTACGAGCAGTACGTC. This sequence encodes CASSLTGQGAKSSYEQYV.

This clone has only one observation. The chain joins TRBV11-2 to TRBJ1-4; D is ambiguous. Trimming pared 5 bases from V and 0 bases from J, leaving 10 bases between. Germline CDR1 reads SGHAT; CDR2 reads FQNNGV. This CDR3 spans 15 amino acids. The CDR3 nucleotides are TGTGCCAGCAGCCCGTTTTACACAACTAATGAAAAACTGTTTTTT. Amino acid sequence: CASSPFYTTNEKLFF.

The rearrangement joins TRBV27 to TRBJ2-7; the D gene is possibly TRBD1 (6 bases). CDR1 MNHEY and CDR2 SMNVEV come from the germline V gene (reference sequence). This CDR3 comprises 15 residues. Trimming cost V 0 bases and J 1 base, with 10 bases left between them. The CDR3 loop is CASSLSGTPSYEQYF. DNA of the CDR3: TGTGCCAGCAGTTTATCCGGGACACCGTCCTACGAGCAGTACTTC.

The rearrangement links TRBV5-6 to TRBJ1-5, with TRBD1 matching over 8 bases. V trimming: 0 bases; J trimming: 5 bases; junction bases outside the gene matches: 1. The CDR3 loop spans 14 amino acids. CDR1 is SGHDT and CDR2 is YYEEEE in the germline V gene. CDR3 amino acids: CASSLGQGYQPQHF. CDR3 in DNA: TGTGCCAGCAGCTTGGGACAGGGGTATCAGCCCCAGCATTTT.

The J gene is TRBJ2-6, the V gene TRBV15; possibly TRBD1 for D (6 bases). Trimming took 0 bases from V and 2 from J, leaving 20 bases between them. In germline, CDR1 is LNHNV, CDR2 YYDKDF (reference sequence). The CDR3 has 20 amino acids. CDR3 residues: CATSRDLQGPPTTGANVLTF. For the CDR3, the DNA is TGTGCCACCAGCAGAGATCTTCAGGGGCCCCCAACAACTGGGGCCAACGTCCTGACTTTC.

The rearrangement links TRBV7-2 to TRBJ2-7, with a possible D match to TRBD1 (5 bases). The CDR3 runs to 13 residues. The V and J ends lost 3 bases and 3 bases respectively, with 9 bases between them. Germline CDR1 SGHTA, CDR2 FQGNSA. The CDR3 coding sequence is TGTGCCAGCAGCTTTGGTGACAGCTACGAGCAGTACGTC. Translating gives CASSFGDSYEQYV.

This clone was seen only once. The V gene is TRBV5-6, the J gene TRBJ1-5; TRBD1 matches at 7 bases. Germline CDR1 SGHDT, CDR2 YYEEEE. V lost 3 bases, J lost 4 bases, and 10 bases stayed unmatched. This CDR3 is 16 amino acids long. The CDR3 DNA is TGTGCCAGCAGCTGGGCAACAGGGGCCGCAAATCAGCCCCAGCATTTT. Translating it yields CASSWATGAANQPQHF.

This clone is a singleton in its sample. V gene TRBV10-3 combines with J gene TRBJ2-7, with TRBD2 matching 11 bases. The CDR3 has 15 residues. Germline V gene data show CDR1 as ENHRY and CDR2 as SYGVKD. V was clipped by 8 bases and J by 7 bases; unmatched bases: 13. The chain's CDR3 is CAISPGLAALREQYV. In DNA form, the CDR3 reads TGTGCCATCTCACCGGGACTAGCGGCCTTACGGGAGCAGTACGTC.

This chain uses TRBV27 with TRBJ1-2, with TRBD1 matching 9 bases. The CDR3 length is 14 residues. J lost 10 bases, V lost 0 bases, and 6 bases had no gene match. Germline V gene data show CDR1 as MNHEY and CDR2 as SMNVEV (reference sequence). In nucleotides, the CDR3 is TGTGCCAGCAGTTTATCAACAGGGGGCACCTTCTACACCTTC. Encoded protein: CASSLSTGGTFYTF.

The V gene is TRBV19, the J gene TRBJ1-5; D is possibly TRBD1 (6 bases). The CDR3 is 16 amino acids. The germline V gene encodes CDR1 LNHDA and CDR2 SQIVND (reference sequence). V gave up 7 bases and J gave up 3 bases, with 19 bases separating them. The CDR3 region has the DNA TGTGCCAGTATAGCCGGGACAAGGGGCTTCAATCAGCCCCAGCATTTT. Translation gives CASIAGTRGFNQPQHF. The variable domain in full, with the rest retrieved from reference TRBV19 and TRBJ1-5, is DGGITQSPKYLFRKEGQNVTLSCEQNLNHDAMYWYRQDPGQGLRLIYYSQIVNDFQKGDIAEGYSVSREKKESFPLTVTSAQKNPTAFYLCASIAGTRGFNQPQHFGDGTRLSIL.

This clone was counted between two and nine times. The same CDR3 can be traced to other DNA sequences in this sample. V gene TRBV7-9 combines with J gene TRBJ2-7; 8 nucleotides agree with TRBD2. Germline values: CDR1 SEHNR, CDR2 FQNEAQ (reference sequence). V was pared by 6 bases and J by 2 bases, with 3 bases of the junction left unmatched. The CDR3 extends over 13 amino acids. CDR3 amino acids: CASREGLAYEQYF. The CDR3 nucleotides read TGTGCCAGCAGGGAGGGACTAGCCTACGAGCAGTACTTC.